The rows below give T cell receptor beta chains drawn from one sample of a study of blood T cell repertoires in COVID-19. The table came from immunoSEQ multiplex PCR; TCRdb's copy has only in-frame clones and leaves some out. Of 70,000 to 75,000 clones in the sample, about 82% were seen once. Sequenced input: peripheral blood. These TCRs come from a woman over 75 with active or convalescent COVID-19. Both conserved end residues are part of each CDR3. Each record gives: V gene, J gene, D gene, clone size, CDR3 protein, CDR3 DNA. The D gene is left open where the match is weak. Size is omitted from some rows. Given values are once, few, many or a class for expanded clones.

>TRBV27|TRBJ2-3|TRBD2|-
CASSLRGTSGTGSTDTQYF
TGTGCCAGCAGTCTCCGCGGGACTAGCGGGACGGGAAGCACAGATACGCAGTATTTT
>TRBV5-4|TRBJ2-1|-|once
CASSRGYNYNEQFF
TGTGCCAGCAGTCGGGGATATAATTACAATGAGCAGTTCTTC
>TRBV9|TRBJ2-5|-|once
CASSVEQAPQETQYF
TGTGCCAGCAGCGTAGAGCAAGCTCCCCAAGAGACCCAGTACTTC
>TRBV27|TRBJ1-1|-|-
CASSLPGAGNTEAFF
TGTGCCAGCAGTTTACCAGGGGCGGGGAACACTGAAGCTTTCTTT
>TRBV19|TRBJ2-7|-|-
CASSIAAGLYEQYF
TGTGCCAGTAGTATAGCAGCAGGCCTTTACGAGCAGTACTTC
>TRBV6-1|TRBJ2-7|-|-
CASQEREVYEQYF
TGTGCCAGCCAGGAGAGGGAAGTCTACGAGCAGTACTTC
>TRBV9|TRBJ2-1|TRBD2|few
CASSQMRGGDPWHNEQFF
TGTGCCAGCAGCCAGATGCGGGGGGGCGATCCATGGCACAATGAGCAGTTCTTC
>TRBV5-1|TRBJ1-2|-|once
CASSPEGYGYTF
TGCGCCAGCAGCCCCGAGGGTTATGGCTACACCTTC
>TRBV7-8|TRBJ2-2|-|-
CASRQTSLGNTGELFF
TGTGCCAGCAGGCAGACTAGTCTCGGGAACACCGGGGAGCTGTTTTTT
>TRBV5-1|TRBJ1-1|-|few
CASSLAGGNTEAFF
TGCGCCAGCAGCTTGGCGGGGGGGAACACTGAAGCTTTCTTT
>TRBV7-9|TRBJ2-5|TRBD2|-
CASSSTSGVWQETQYF
TGTGCCAGCAGCTCTACTAGCGGGGTATGGCAAGAGACCCAGTACTTC
>TRBV5-4|TRBJ2-7|-|-
CASSLGGSQYEQYF
TGTGCCAGCAGCTTGGGAGGGAGCCAGTACGAGCAGTACTTC
>TRBV6-1|TRBJ2-3|TRBD2|-
CASSEEREGPTDTQYF
TGTGCCAGCAGTGAAGAGCGGGAGGGGCCCACAGATACGCAGTATTTT
>TRBV29-1|TRBJ1-1|-|once
CSVEILRLNTEAFF
TGCAGCGTTGAGATATTGAGGTTGAACACTGAAGCTTTCTTT
>TRBV28|TRBJ1-5|TRBD1|few
CASSLQGARNQPQHF
TGTGCCAGCAGTCTACAGGGGGCCCGAAATCAGCCCCAGCATTTT
>TRBV24-1|TRBJ1-5|-|-
CATSGGVRNQPQHF
TGTGCCACCAGTGGGGGGGTCCGCAATCAGCCCCAGCATTTT
>TRBV7-9|TRBJ1-2|TRBD1|-
CASSSGQPNYGYTF
TGTGCCAGCAGCTCGGGACAGCCCAACTATGGCTACACCTTC
>TRBV10-1|TRBJ2-7|-|-
CASSPDRRGYEQYF
TGCGCCAGCAGCCCGGACAGGAGGGGATACGAGCAGTACTTC
>TRBV24-1|TRBJ2-1|TRBD2|-
CATSDFGGVGFDEQFF
TGTGCCACCAGTGATTTTGGGGGGGTGGGCTTCGATGAGCAGTTCTTC
>TRBV18|TRBJ1-1|-|-
CASSPIPSGRASTEAFF
TGTGCCAGCTCACCAATCCCGTCAGGGAGGGCGAGTACTGAAGCTTTCTTT
>TRBV5-4|TRBJ1-2|-|-
CASSLAGAYYGYTF
TGTGCCAGCAGCTTGGCAGGGGCTTACTATGGCTACACCTTC
>TRBV19|TRBJ2-1|-|-
CASSGTRQASSYNEQFF
TGTGCCAGTAGTGGCACCCGACAGGCGAGCTCCTACAATGAGCAGTTCTTC
>TRBV24-1|TRBJ2-7|-|-
CATSDFRGNEQYF
TGTGCCACCAGTGATTTTCGGGGGAACGAGCAGTACTTC
>TRBV7-2|TRBJ1-3|-|-
CASSLGTAGNTIYF
TGTGCCAGCAGCTTAGGGACAGCTGGAAACACCATATATTTT
>TRBV5-4|TRBJ1-5|TRBD1|-
CASSSGQGRNQPQHF
TGTGCCAGCAGCTCGGGACAGGGGCGCAATCAGCCCCAGCATTTT
>TRBV6-1|TRBJ2-7|TRBD1|-
CASSETGGGYEQYF
TGTGCCAGCAGTGAGACAGGGGGGGGTTACGAGCAGTACTTC
>TRBV10-3|TRBJ1-2|-|few
CAISDPRAYGYTF
TGTGCCATCAGTGATCCCAGGGCATATGGCTACACCTTC
>TRBV28|TRBJ2-3|TRBD1|-
CASSPGQAVDTQYF
TGTGCCAGCAGCCCGGGACAGGCGGTAGATACGCAGTATTTT
>TRBV19|TRBJ1-2|-|-
CASKDNTLLRSGGYTF
TGTGCCAGTAAGGACAACACACTCCTACGCTCTGGTGGCTACACCTTC
>TRBV6-2/TRBV6-3|TRBJ1-5|-|few
CASSTGTTNQPQHF
TGTGCCAGCAGTACCGGGACAACGAATCAGCCCCAGCATTTT
>TRBV7-9|TRBJ1-1|-|-
CASSQGFTEAFF
TGTGCCAGCAGTCAGGGGTTCACTGAAGCTTTCTTT
>TRBV14|TRBJ1-1|-|-
CASSQGPGQISEAFF
TGTGCCAGCAGCCAAGGCCCAGGGCAAATCTCTGAAGCTTTCTTT
>TRBV4-1|TRBJ1-4|-|-
CASSQETQATNEKLFF
TGCGCCAGCAGCCAAGAGACCCAGGCAACTAATGAAAAACTGTTTTTT
>TRBV28|TRBJ1-1|-|-
CASSLIRGMNTEAFF
TGTGCCAGCAGTTTGATCAGGGGCATGAACACTGAAGCTTTCTTT
>TRBV13|TRBJ1-1|-|-
CASSFSGLGAGNTEAFF
TGTGCCAGCAGCTTCTCGGGGTTGGGGGCTGGGAACACTGAAGCTTTCTTT
>TRBV6-5|TRBJ2-1|TRBD1|-
CASLDRGGSYNEQFF
TGTGCCAGCCTAGACAGGGGGGGCTCCTACAATGAGCAGTTCTTC
>TRBV2|TRBJ1-5|-|-
CASSEGQQDNQPQHF
TGTGCCAGCAGTGAAGGGCAGCAGGACAATCAGCCCCAGCATTTT
>TRBV5-8|TRBJ2-3|-|once
CASGGAGLSTDTQYF
TGTGCCAGCGGTGGCGCAGGCCTCAGCACAGATACGCAGTATTTT
>TRBV11-3|TRBJ1-6|-|-
CASSLRSTGNNSPLHF
TGTGCCAGCAGCTTAAGATCTACGGGGAATAATTCACCCCTCCACTTT
>TRBV4-3|TRBJ2-5|-|-
CASSQDAAQGVETQYF
TGCGCCAGCAGCCAAGATGCGGCACAGGGCGTGGAGACCCAGTACTTC
>TRBV7-8|TRBJ2-7|TRBD2|few
CASMTSESSYEQYF
TGTGCCAGCATGACTAGCGAAAGCTCCTACGAGCAGTACTTC
>TRBV10-3|TRBJ1-5|-|-
CAISEGAGNQPQHF
TGTGCCATCAGTGAGGGTGCGGGCAATCAGCCCCAGCATTTT
>TRBV5-8|TRBJ1-2|-|-
CASRPKAGDYGYTF
TGTGCCAGCAGACCGAAAGCGGGGGACTATGGCTACACCTTC
>TRBV12-5|TRBJ2-1|-|medium-sized
CASGFTNEQFF
TGTGCTAGTGGTTTTACTAATGAGCAGTTCTTC
>TRBV21-1|TRBJ1-1|-|-
CASRKPRHEAFF
TGTGCCAGCAGAAAACCTAGGCATGAAGCTTTCTTT
>TRBV2|TRBJ2-3|-|-
CASRRADTQYF
TGTGCCAGCAGGCGTGCAGATACGCAGTATTTT
>TRBV18|TRBJ2-3|-|-
CASSPNYAGAGYTDTQYF
TGTGCCAGCTCACCAAACTACGCGGGGGCAGGTTACACAGATACGCAGTATTTT
>TRBV21-1|TRBJ1-2|-|once
CASSLTVGAVGRQNYGYTF
TGTGCCAGCAGCCTAACGGTTGGGGCCGTAGGGAGGCAAAACTATGGCTACACCTTC
>TRBV4-1|TRBJ1-5|-|-
CASSQTFISAFNQPQHF
TGCGCCAGCAGCCAAACCTTCATAAGCGCCTTCAATCAGCCCCAGCATTTT
>TRBV14|TRBJ2-3|TRBD2|-
CASSPGLAGGYTQYF
TGTGCCAGCAGCCCTGGACTAGCGGGGGGATATACGCAGTATTTT